These 18 T cell receptor beta chains were all obtained from the same sample, sequenced in a study of control samples from healthy donors and cancer patients. Repertoires were generated with immunoSEQ multiplex PCR, while TCRdb's copy carries only in-frame clones and drops some. The table includes some 100,000 clones, over 60% detected once. Source material: blood. These receptors all stem from a woman aged 25 to 39 in good health.

V gene TRBV6-2 or TRBV6-3 combines with J gene TRBJ2-7, with 9 bases identical to TRBD1. CDR3 length: 20 residues. Germline V gene sequence: CDR1 MNHEY, CDR2 SVGEGT. V lost 5 bases, J lost 4 bases, and 24 bases stayed unmatched. The CDR3 protein is CASSDPTGTGKKRGAYEQYF. The CDR3 nucleotides are TGTGCCAGCAGTGACCCAACCGGGACAGGGAAAAAAAGAGGCGCTTACGAGCAGTACTTC.

The chain couples TRBV6-2 or TRBV6-3 to TRBJ1-1, with D uncertain. This CDR3 spans 14 amino acids. CDR1 and CDR2 from the germline V gene are MNHEY and SVGEGT. Trimming removed 6 bases at V and 1 base at J, with 12 bases between. CDR3 amino acids: CASSPGRGNTEAFF. The DNA of the CDR3 is TGTGCCAGCAGCCCGGGCCGGGGGAACACTGAAGCTTTCTTT.

This chain links TRBV13 with TRBJ1-1, with 7 bases fitting TRBD1. Germline CDR1 and CDR2: PRHDT and FYEKMQ (reference sequence). The J segment lost 4 bases and the V segment lost 4 bases, leaving 9 bases of the junction unmatched. The CDR3 contains 15 residues. The CDR3 sequence: CASSSTGKKSTEAFF. Here the CDR3 DNA reads TGTGCCAGCAGCTCGACAGGGAAAAAAAGCACTGAAGCTTTCTTT.

V and J are TRBV3-1 (or the pseudogene TRBV3-2) and TRBJ2-3; 10 bases are shared with TRBD2. Trimming took 1 base from V and 6 from J; bases not matched to a gene: 7. The length of the CDR3 is 16 residues. Per the germline V gene, CDR1 is LGHDT and CDR2 is YNNKEL (reference sequence). This chain's CDR3 is CASSQGGLALRDTQYF. The CDR3 DNA reads TGTGCCAGCAGCCAAGGGGGACTAGCGCTCCGGGATACGCAGTATTTT.

There are a few counts of this clone. The rearrangement uses TRBV19 and TRBJ2-3; the D gene could be TRBD1 or TRBD2 (5 bases each). Germline V CDR1 and CDR2: LNHDA, SQIVND (reference sequence). V dropped 5 bases and J dropped 2 bases, with 14 bases sitting between them. The CDR3 is made up of 15 amino acids. The CDR3 DNA is TGTGCCAGTAGTCCCGGGACCCTAGTCACAGATACGCAGTATTTT. Translating gives CASSPGTLVTDTQYF.

J is TRBJ1-2 and V is TRBV11-2; possible D gene TRBD1, 6 bases. This CDR3 contains 13 residues. V was pared by 0 bases and J by 7 bases, with 9 bases between. Germline V gene data show CDR1 as SGHAT and CDR2 as FQNNGV. For the CDR3, the DNA is TGTGCCAGCAGCTTAGAACAGGGCGCTGGCTACACCTTC. It is translated as CASSLEQGAGYTF.

The chain combines TRBV27 with TRBJ1-6; D is undetermined. Per the germline V gene, CDR1 is MNHEY and CDR2 is SMNVEV (reference sequence). This CDR3 region has 14 residues. The ends were cut back, 7 bases at V and 4 bases at J, with 11 bases in the middle. Written as DNA, the CDR3 is TGTGCCAGCAAGAAGGCCAAGTATAATTCACCCCTCCACTTT. Its translation: CASKKAKYNSPLHF.

This sequence joins TRBV19 and TRBJ2-7; 10 nucleotides line up with TRBD1. This CDR3 has 12 residues. J was trimmed by 6 bases and V by 9 bases; bases with no gene match: 5. Per germline, CDR1 LNHDA and CDR2 SQIVND (reference sequence). CDR3 in DNA: TGTGCCAGCGTGGACAGGGGGGGCGAGCAGTACTTC. Residues: CASVDRGGEQYF.

The gene calls are TRBV6-6 and TRBJ1-1; D is unresolved. With 0 bases removed from V and 1 base from J, the gap between germline ends came to 9 bases. This CDR3 is 15 amino acids long. Germline V gene lookup returns CDR1 MNHNY and CDR2 SVGAGI (reference sequence). DNA for the CDR3: TGTGCCAGCAGTTACTCGAGCGGGGAGAACACTGAAGCTTTCTTT. It codes for CASSYSSGENTEAFF.

This clone has a single count. The identical CDR3 is also encoded by other nucleotide sequences in the sample. The genes are TRBV18 and TRBJ1-1, with D perhaps TRBD1 (5 bases). This CDR3 is 14 amino acids long. V lost 2 bases, J lost 1 base, and 8 bases lay in between. Germline CDR1 and CDR2: KGHSH and LQKENI. The CDR3 DNA sequence: TGTGCCAGCTCACCAACGGGGGGGAACACTGAAGCTTTCTTT. Translated, it gives CASSPTGGNTEAFF.

This clone was recorded only once. This chain uses TRBV5-6 with TRBJ1-1; a weak D match, TRBD1 (5 bases). The germline gives CDR1 SGHDT, CDR2 YYEEEE. Trimming left V 4 bases short and J 0 bases short, with 16 bases between. The CDR3 has 16 residues. The CDR3 DNA sequence: TGTGCCAGCAGCGTGCCGCGGGGACTCATGAACACTGAAGCTTTCTTT. Its translation: CASSVPRGLMNTEAFF.

The chain recombines TRBV6-5 with TRBJ1-1, with D possibly being TRBD1 (5 bases). This CDR3 is 14 amino acids long. CDR1 and CDR2 from the germline V gene are MNHEY and SVGAGI. The ends were cut back, 6 bases at V and 6 bases at J, with 17 bases in the middle. The CDR3 DNA is TGTGCCAGCAGGGAGGGGACGGAGAGGTCTGAAGCTTTCTTT. The encoded protein is CASREGTERSEAFF.

The gene calls are TRBV28 and TRBJ1-6; D not resolved. Trimming cost V 6 bases and J 3 bases, with 6 bases left between them. The length of the CDR3 is 13 residues. Germline V gene data show CDR1 as MDHEN and CDR2 as SYDVKM. The CDR3 DNA reads as TGTGCCAGCAGCCCATACTATAATTCACCCCTCCACTTT. Translating it yields CASSPYYNSPLHF.

A single count supports this clone. This rearrangement joins TRBV19 to TRBJ2-3; the match to TRBD1 covers 8 bases. Germline V gives CDR1 LNHDA, CDR2 SQIVND (reference sequence). Unmatched junction bases numbered 7, after V lost 6 bases and J lost 2 bases. The CDR3 is 15 amino acids. The CDR3 nucleotides read TGTGCCAGTAGAGGGGACAGGATCTCCACAGATACGCAGTATTTT. It encodes CASRGDRISTDTQYF.

This chain connects TRBV7-2 to TRBJ1-5, with D uncertain. The CDR3 sequence is 13 residues long. Germline V CDR1 and CDR2: SGHTA, FQGNSA. Deletions cut 2 bases from V and 4 bases from J, with 6 bases between. CDR3 DNA: TGTGCCAGCAGCTTATCGGGGAATCAGCCCCAGCATTTT. Protein sequence: CASSLSGNQPQHF.

The chain uses TRBV30 and TRBJ2-7, with 7 bases that match TRBD1. Germline V gives CDR1 GTSNPN, CDR2 SVGIG (reference sequence). Trimming removed 5 bases from V and 1 base from J; junction bases left unmatched: 5. This CDR3 is built from 13 residues. CDR3 coding DNA: TGTGCCTGGCACAGGGGATCTTCCTACGAGCAGTACTTC. Protein sequence: CAWHRGSSYEQYF.

The chain uses TRBV10-2 and TRBJ2-7; D possibly corresponds to TRBD2 (7 bases). Between the trimmed V and J ends, which lost 6 bases and 1 base, there was a span of 19 bases. The germline V gene encodes CDR1 WSHSY and CDR2 SAAADI. CDR3 length: 16 residues. The CDR3 sequence: CASRPPLRGGSYEQYF. CDR3 bases: TGCGCCAGCAGGCCCCCTCTGAGGGGGGGTTCCTACGAGCAGTACTTC.

This chain links TRBV18 with TRBJ2-1; no clear D. V dropped 0 bases and J dropped 7 bases, with 7 bases sitting between them. The length of the CDR3 is 13 residues. CDR1 is KGHSH and CDR2 is LQKENI in the germline V gene. CDR3 DNA: TGTGCCAGCTCACCACCGTCGGAAAATGAGCAGTTCTTC. Translation gives CASSPPSENEQFF.